This TCR beta chain was identified during a study of cytomegalovirus exposure and HLA in healthy donors. The length of the CDR3 is 14 residues. CDR1 is LNHDA and CDR2 is SQIVND in the germline V gene (reference sequence). V gave up 2 bases and J gave up 6 bases, with 13 bases separating them. PCR amplification relied on 60 Vbeta primers (plus 13 Jbeta primers). TCRdb's table, derived via immunoSEQ multiplex PCR, lists solely in-frame clones and lacks some. The sample lists under 200,000 clones, about 62% occurring once. The specimen sequenced was PBMCs. V gene TRBV19 combines with J gene TRBJ1-1, with D possibly matching TRBD1 (5 bases). The clonotype originates from a man aged 35-49 years in good health and CMV-seronegative. The CDR3 region is CASSIPGLVPEAFF. The CDR3 bases are TGTGCCAGTAGTATACCAGGGCTAGTGCCTGAAGCTTTCTTT.